The next 12 T cell receptor beta chains were all read from a single sample in a study of blood T cell repertoires in COVID-19. The data were produced by immunoSEQ multiplex PCR, yet TCRdb's version contains in-frame clones alone and is incomplete. The sample has 150,000 or so clones, more than 75% seen once. The specimen sequenced was peripheral blood. These TCRs come from an elderly man with acute or convalescent COVID-19.

This chain uses TRBV12-5 with TRBJ2-5; D may be TRBD1 (6 bases). CDR1 is LGHNT and CDR2 is FRNRAP in the germline V gene. Trimming left V 5 bases short and J 1 base short, with 17 bases between. This CDR3 comprises 16 residues. The CDR3 nucleotides read TGTGCTAGTGGTCCAGGGACAACGACCGCCCAAGAGACCCAGTACTTC. Translated: CASGPGTTTAQETQYF.

The V call is TRBV5-1, the J call TRBJ2-5; no firm D call. The CDR3 length is 16 residues. The germline V and J ends were trimmed by 4 bases and 0 bases, with 16 bases remaining between them. Germline V CDR1 and CDR2: SGHRS, YFSETQ. CDR3 loop: CASSPLLPPHQETQYF. CDR3 in DNA: TGCGCCAGCAGCCCCCTACTCCCCCCCCACCAAGAGACCCAGTACTTC.

The rearrangement links TRBV5-4 to TRBJ2-1; 10 bases agree with TRBD2. The CDR3 is 20 amino acids. CDR1 SGHNT and CDR2 YYREEE come from the germline V gene (reference sequence). V gave up 5 bases and J gave up 0 bases; unmatched junction bases: 17. Written as DNA, the CDR3 is TGTGCCAGCAGATTTGCCGGTTCGCGGGCTAGCGGGAGCTCCTACAATGAGCAGTTCTTC. This encodes CASRFAGSRASGSSYNEQFF.

V gene TRBV6-6 combines with J gene TRBJ1-5; unclear D gene. The CDR3 runs 15 residues. Germline V CDR1 and CDR2: MNHNY, SVGAGI (reference sequence). Trimming cost V 3 bases and J 2 bases, with 11 bases left between them. In DNA, the CDR3 is TGTGCCAGCAGTTATGACCCCCGGGGCAATCAGCCCCAGCATTTT. It codes for CASSYDPRGNQPQHF.

V and J are TRBV6-6 and TRBJ1-3, with no clear D. V was trimmed by 2 bases and J by 4 bases, leaving 3 bases between them. CDR1 MNHNY and CDR2 SVGAGI come from the germline V gene (reference sequence). This CDR3 contains 12 residues. The CDR3 bases are TGTGCCAGCAGTTACGAGGGAAACACCATATATTTT. This codes for CASSYEGNTIYF.

V is TRBV7-7 and J is TRBJ1-5; 9 bases are shared with TRBD1. Germline CDR1 is SSHAT and CDR2 is FNYEAQ (reference sequence). Trimming removed 4 bases from V and 0 bases from J; junction bases left unmatched: 10. There are 18 residues in the CDR3. CDR3 in DNA: TGTGCCAGCAGCTACCAACACCGGGACAGGGATAGCAATCAGCCCCAGCATTTT. Its protein is CASSYQHRDRDSNQPQHF.

This clone occurred once. This rearrangement joins TRBV6-5 to TRBJ2-1; 9 nucleotides line up with TRBD2. CDR1 and CDR2 from the germline V gene are MNHEY and SVGAGI. After removal of 6 bases from V and 4 bases from J, the junction contained 7 bases not matched to a gene. The CDR3 spans 15 residues. CDR3 sequence (DNA): TGTGCCAGCAGACTTAGCGGGAGCTTTTACAATGAGCAGTTCTTC. This codes for CASRLSGSFYNEQFF.

The rearrangement links TRBV7-3 to TRBJ2-2; 10 bases map to TRBD2. The germline V gene has CDR1 SGHTA and CDR2 FQGTGA. The CDR3 covers 14 residues. The trim removed 3 bases at V and 8 bases at J, leaving 3 bases unmatched. CDR3 protein: CASSFSSGSGELFF. The CDR3 region has the DNA TGTGCCAGCAGCTTTTCTAGCGGGAGTGGGGAGCTGTTTTTT.

This clone showed up just once. V is TRBV11-3 and J is TRBJ2-3, with TRBD2 matching over 13 bases. Germline V gives CDR1 SGHNT, CDR2 YENEEA. The CDR3 is 15 amino acids. The V segment lost 5 bases and the J segment 7 bases; nucleotides outside the gene matches: 6. The CDR3 protein is CASSLLAGGAYTQYF. The CDR3 DNA sequence: TGTGCCAGCAGCCTACTAGCGGGGGGGGCCTATACGCAGTATTTT.

This sequence joins TRBV24-1 and TRBJ2-1; perhaps TRBD2 as D (5 bases). Trimming removed 3 bases at V and 5 bases at J, with 10 bases between. The CDR3 is made up of 14 amino acids. Germline V gives CDR1 KGHDR, CDR2 SFDVKD. The CDR3 region is CATSDIDGDNEQFF. The DNA of the CDR3 is TGTGCCACCAGTGATATTGACGGGGACAATGAGCAGTTCTTC.

This clone was seen a few times. The V gene is TRBV28, the J gene TRBJ2-7, with 8 bases matching TRBD2. Trimming took 5 bases from V and 6 from J; bases not matched to a gene: 12. Germline CDR1 MDHEN, CDR2 SYDVKM. The CDR3 covers 15 residues. CDR3 sequence (DNA): TGTGCCAGCAGTCGTTCCGGGACTAGAAAAGCCGAGCAGTACTTC. This encodes CASSRSGTRKAEQYF.

This clone was observed once. The chain employs TRBV11-3 and TRBJ2-7; no definite D call. Germline-derived CDR1 and CDR2 are SGHNT and YENEEA. This CDR3 is 15 amino acids long. V was shortened by 0 bases and J by 2 bases, with 11 bases between the two germline ends. The CDR3 DNA is TGTGCCAGCAGCTTAGACGGGTCAACCACCTACGAGCAGTACTTC. It yields the protein CASSLDGSTTYEQYF. The variable domain in full, with the rest retrieved from reference TRBV11-3 and TRBJ2-7, is EAGVVQSPRYKIIEKKQPVAFWCNPISGHNTLYWYLQNLGQGPELLIRYENEEAVDDSQLPKDRFSAERLKGVDSTLKIQPAELGDSAVYLCASSLDGSTTYEQYFGPGTRLTVT.